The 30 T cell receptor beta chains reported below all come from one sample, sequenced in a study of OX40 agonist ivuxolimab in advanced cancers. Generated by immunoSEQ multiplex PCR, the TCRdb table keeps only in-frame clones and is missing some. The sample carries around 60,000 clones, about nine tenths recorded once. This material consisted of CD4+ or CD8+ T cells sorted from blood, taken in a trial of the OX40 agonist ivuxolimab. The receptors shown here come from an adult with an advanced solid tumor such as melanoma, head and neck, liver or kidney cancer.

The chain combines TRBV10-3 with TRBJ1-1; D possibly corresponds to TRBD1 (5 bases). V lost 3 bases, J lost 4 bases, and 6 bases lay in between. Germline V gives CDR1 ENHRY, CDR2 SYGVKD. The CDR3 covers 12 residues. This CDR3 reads CAISDRGTEAFF. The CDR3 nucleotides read TGTGCCATCAGTGATAGGGGCACTGAAGCTTTCTTT.

CDR3 loop: CASSRGINQPQHF. The DNA for the CDR3 is TGTGCCAGCAGCCGGGGGATCAATCAGCCCCAGCATTTT. The chain employs TRBV11-2 and TRBJ1-5; D perhaps matches TRBD1 (5 bases). V was pared by 5 bases and J by 3 bases, with 8 bases between. Germline values: CDR1 SGHAT, CDR2 FQNNGV. The length of the CDR3 is 13 residues.

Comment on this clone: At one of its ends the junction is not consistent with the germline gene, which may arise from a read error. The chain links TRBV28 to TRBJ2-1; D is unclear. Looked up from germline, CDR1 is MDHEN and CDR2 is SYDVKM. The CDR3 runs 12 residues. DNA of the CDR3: TGTGCCAGCAGTCTGTCCTCCAATGAGCAGTTCTTC. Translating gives CASSLSSNEQFF.

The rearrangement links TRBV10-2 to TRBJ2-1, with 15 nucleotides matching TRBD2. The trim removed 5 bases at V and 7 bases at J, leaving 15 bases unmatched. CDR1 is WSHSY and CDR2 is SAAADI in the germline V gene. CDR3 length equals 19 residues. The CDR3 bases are TGCGCCAGCAGTCCCCACCGGACTAGCGGGAGGGAATTAAGGAATGAGCAGTTCTTC. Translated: CASSPHRTSGRELRNEQFF.

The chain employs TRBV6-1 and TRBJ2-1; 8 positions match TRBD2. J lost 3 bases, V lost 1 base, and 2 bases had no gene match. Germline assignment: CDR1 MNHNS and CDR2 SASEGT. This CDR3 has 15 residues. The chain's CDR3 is CASSEVAGNYNEQFF. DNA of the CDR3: TGTGCCAGCAGTGAAGTAGCGGGAAACTACAATGAGCAGTTCTTC.

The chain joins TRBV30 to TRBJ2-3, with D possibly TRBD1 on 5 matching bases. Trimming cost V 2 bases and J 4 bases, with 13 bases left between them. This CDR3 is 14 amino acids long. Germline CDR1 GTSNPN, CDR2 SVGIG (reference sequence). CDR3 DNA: TGTGCCTGGAGTTCTTATAGGGGCTCAGATACGCAGTATTTT. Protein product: CAWSSYRGSDTQYF.

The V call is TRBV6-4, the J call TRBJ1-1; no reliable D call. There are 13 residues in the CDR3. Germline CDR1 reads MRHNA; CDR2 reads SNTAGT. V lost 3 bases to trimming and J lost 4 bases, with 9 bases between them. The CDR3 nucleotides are TGTGCCAGCAGTGAAGAGGGCGGCACTGAAGCTTTCTTT. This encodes CASSEEGGTEAFF.

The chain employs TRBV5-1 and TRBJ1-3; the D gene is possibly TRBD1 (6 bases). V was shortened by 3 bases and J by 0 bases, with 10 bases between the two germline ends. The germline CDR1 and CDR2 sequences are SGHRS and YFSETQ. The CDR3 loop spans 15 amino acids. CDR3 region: CASSWTANSGNTIYF. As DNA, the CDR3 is TGCGCCAGCAGCTGGACAGCGAACTCTGGAAACACCATATATTTT. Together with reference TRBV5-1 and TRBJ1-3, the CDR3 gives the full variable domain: KAGVTQTPRYLIKTRGQQVTLSCSPISGHRSVSWYQQTPGQGLQFLFEYFSETQRNKGNFPGRFSGRQFSNSRSEMNVSTLELGDSALYLCASSWTANSGNTIYFGEGSWLTVV.

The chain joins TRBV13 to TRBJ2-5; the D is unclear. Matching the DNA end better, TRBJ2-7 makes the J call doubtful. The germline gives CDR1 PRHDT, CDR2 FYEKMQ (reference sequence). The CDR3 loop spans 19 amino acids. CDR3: CASSLGDRIGKTSTYEQYF. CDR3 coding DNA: TGTGCCAGCAGCTTAGGCGATAGAATTGGGAAAACCTCGACCTACGAGCAGTACTTC.

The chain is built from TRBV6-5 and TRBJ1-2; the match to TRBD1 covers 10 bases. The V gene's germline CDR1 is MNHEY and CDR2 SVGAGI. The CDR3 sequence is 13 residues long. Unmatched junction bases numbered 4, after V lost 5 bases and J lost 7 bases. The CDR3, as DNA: TGTGCCAGCAGTGACAGGGGGCCAGGTGGCTACACCTTC. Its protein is CASSDRGPGGYTF.

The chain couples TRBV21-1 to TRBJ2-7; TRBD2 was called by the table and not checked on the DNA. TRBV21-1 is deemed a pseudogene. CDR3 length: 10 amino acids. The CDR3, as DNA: TGTGCCAGCCTTCCCTACGAGCAGTACTTC. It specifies CASLPYEQYF.

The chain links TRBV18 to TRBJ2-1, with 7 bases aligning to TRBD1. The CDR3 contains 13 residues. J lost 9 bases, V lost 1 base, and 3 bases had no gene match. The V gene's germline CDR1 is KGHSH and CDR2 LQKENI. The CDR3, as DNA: TGTGCCAGCTCACCACAGGGGGCGGGTGAGCAGTTCTTC. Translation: CASSPQGAGEQFF. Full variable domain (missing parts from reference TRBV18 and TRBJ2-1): NAGVMQNPRHLVRRRGQEARLRCSPMKGHSHVYWYRQLPEEGLKFMVYLQKENIIDESGMPKERFSAEFPKEGPSILRIQQVVRGDSAAYFCASSPQGAGEQFFGPGTRLTVL.

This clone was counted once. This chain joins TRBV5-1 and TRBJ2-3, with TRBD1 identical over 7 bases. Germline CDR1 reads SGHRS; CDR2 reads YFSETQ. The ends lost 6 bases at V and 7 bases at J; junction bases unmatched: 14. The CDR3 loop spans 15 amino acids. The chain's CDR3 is CASTTPGTALNTQYF. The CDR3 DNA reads TGCGCCAGCACAACCCCCGGGACAGCCCTCAATACGCAGTATTTT. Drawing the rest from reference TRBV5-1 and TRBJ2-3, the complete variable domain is KAGVTQTPRYLIKTRGQQVTLSCSPISGHRSVSWYQQTPGQGLQFLFEYFSETQRNKGNFPGRFSGRQFSNSRSEMNVSTLELGDSALYLCASTTPGTALNTQYFGPGTRLTVL.

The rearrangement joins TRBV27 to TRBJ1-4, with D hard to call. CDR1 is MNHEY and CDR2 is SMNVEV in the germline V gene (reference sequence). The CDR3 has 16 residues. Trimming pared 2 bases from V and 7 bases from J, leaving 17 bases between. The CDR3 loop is CASSLTLPGNLEKLFF. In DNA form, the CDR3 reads TGTGCCAGCAGTTTAACCCTCCCGGGAAACCTTGAAAAACTGTTTTTT. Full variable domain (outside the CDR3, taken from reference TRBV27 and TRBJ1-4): EAQVTQNPRYLITVTGKKLTVTCSQNMNHEYMSWYRQDPGLGLRQIYYSMNVEVTDKGDVPEGYKVSRKEKRNFPLILESPSPNQTSLYFCASSLTLPGNLEKLFFGSGTQLSVL.

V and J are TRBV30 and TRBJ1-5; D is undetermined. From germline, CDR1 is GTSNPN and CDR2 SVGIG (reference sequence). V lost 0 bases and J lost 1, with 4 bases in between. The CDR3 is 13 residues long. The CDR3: CAWSVGSNQPQHF. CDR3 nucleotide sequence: TGTGCCTGGAGTGTAGGCAGCAATCAGCCCCAGCATTTT.

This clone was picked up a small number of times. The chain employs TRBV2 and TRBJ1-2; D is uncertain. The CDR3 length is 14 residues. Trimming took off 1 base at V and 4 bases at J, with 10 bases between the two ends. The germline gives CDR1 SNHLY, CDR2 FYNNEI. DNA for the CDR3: TGTGCCAGCAGTGAAGAGAAATCAATCTATGGCTACACCTTC. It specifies CASSEEKSIYGYTF.

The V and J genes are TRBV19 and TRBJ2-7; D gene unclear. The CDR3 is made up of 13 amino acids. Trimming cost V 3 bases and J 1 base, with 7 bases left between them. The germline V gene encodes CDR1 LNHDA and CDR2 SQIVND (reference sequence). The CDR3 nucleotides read TGTGCCAGTAGTATGGTTCCTTCCTACGAGCAGTACTTC. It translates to CASSMVPSYEQYF.

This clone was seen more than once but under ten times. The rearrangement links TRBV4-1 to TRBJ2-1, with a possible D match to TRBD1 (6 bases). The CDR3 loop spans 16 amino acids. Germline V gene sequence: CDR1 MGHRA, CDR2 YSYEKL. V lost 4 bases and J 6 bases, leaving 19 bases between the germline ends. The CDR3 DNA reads TGCGCCAGCAGCCTCCACGACAGGCCAGGTGCCAATGAGCAGTTCTTC. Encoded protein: CASSLHDRPGANEQFF.

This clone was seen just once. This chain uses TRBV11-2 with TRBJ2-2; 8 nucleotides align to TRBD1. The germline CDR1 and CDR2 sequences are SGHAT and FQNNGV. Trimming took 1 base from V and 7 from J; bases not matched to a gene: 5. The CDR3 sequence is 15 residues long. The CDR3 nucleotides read TGTGCCAGCAGCTTAGGGCCAGACAGGGGCGGGGAGCTGTTTTTT. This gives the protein CASSLGPDRGGELFF.

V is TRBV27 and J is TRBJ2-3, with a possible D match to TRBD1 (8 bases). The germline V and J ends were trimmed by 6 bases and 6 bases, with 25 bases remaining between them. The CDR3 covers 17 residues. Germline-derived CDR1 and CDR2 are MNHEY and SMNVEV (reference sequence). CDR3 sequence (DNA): TGTGCCAGCAGCCTTGGACAGGGCGGGGAGGGTTTGGATACGCAGTATTTT. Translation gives CASSLGQGGEGLDTQYF.

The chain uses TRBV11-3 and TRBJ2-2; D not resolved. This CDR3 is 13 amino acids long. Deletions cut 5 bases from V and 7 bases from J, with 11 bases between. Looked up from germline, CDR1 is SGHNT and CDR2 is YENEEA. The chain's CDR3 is CASSPGAGGELFF. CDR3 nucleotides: TGTGCCAGCAGCCCAGGCGCTGGCGGGGAGCTGTTTTTT.

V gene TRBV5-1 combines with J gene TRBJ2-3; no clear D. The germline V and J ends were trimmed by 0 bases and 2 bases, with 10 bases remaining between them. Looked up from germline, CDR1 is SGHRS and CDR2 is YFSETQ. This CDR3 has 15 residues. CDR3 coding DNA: TGCGCCAGCAGCTTGGTTCCCCTACTCACAGATACGCAGTATTTT. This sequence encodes CASSLVPLLTDTQYF.

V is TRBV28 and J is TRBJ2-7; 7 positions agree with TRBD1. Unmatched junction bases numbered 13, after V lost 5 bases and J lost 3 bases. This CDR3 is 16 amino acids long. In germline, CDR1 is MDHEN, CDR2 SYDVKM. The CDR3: CASSLPPGQIFYEQYF. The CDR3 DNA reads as TGTGCCAGCAGTCTGCCCCCGGGACAGATATTCTACGAGCAGTACTTC.

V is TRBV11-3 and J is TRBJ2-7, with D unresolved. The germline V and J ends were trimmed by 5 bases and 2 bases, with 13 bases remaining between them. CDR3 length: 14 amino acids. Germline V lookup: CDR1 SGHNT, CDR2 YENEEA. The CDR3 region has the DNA TGTGCCAGCAGCGTAGGTTTACACGCCTACGAGCAGTACTTC. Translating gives CASSVGLHAYEQYF.

The CDR3 DNA follows: TGTGCCAGCAGTTCAAGTTTTATCGGGAGTGCAGAGACCCAGTACTTC. Translation gives CASSSSFIGSAETQYF. This chain connects TRBV27 to TRBJ2-5; D may be TRBD2 (6 bases). The CDR3 has 16 residues. The germline V and J ends were trimmed by 4 bases and 4 bases, with 19 bases remaining between them. The germline V gene encodes CDR1 MNHEY and CDR2 SMNVEV (reference sequence).

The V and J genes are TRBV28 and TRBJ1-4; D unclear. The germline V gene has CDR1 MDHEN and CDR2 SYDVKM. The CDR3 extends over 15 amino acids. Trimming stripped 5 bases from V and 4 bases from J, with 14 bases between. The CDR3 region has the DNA TGTGCCAGCAGTGCTCCGGACTTTTATAATGAAAAACTGTTTTTT. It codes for CASSAPDFYNEKLFF.

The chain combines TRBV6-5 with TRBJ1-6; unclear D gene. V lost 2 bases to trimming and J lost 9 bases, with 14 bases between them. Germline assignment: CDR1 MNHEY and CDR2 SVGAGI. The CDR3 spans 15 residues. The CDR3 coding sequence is TGTGCCAGCAGTTACGCCGCGCACGGACGTTCACCCCTCCACTTT. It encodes CASSYAAHGRSPLHF.

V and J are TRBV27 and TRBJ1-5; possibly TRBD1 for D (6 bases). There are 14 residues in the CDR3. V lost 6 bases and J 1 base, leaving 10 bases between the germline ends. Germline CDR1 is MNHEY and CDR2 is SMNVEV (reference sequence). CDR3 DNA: TGTGCCAGCAGGGGGACACCCAGCAATCAGCCCCAGCATTTT. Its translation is CASRGTPSNQPQHF.

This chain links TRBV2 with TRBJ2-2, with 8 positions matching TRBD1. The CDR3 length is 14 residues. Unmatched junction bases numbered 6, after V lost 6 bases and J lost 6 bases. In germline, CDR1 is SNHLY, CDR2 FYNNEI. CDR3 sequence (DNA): TGTGCCAGCAGCGTTAAACAGGGGGCCGGGGAGCTGTTTTTT. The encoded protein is CASSVKQGAGELFF.

For the CDR3, the DNA is TGCGCCAGCAGCCAAGGGACAGCCACTGAAGCTTTCTTT. Translating it yields CASSQGTATEAFF. The chain carries TRBV5-1 and TRBJ1-1; 7 bases map to TRBD1. Germline lookup yields CDR1 SGHRS and CDR2 YFSETQ. The CDR3 consists of 13 residues. J gave up 4 bases and V 4 bases, and 4 bases lay outside the gene matches.